This T cell receptor beta chain was sequenced for a study of CD4 T cells in relation to SARS-CoV-2 and coronaviruses. Study conclusions and caveats: Approximately 65% of donors had memory CD4+ clonotypes crossrecognizing SARS-CoV-2 and common cold coronavirus spike.

The germline gives CDR1 MNHEY, CDR2 SMNVEV (reference sequence). Trimming removed 2 bases at V and 3 bases at J, with 7 bases between. The CDR3 is 13 residues long. The protocol was immunoSEQ multiplex PCR, while the TCRdb copy is restricted to in-frame clones and leaves out a portion. The sample records about 23,000 clones, 76% being singletons. CD4+ T cells from unexposed donors were obtained before the COVID-19 pandemic (2011-2018). The cells were cultured for approximately 10 days before CD4+ T cells were isolated. Cells permitting, SARS-CoV-2 S/N and four cold-coronavirus spikes were tested on unexposed-donor CD4+ T cells. In its sample, this clone was seen a few times. Its antigen remains unknown.

What was sequenced was CD4+ T cells from PBMCs, cultured in vitro. The clonotype comes from a human donor in good health. The rearrangement joins TRBV27 to TRBJ1-2; TRBD1 might be the D (5 bases). In DNA, the CDR3 is TGTGCCAGCAGTTTAACAGGCCACTATGGCTACACCTTC. It specifies CASSLTGHYGYTF.